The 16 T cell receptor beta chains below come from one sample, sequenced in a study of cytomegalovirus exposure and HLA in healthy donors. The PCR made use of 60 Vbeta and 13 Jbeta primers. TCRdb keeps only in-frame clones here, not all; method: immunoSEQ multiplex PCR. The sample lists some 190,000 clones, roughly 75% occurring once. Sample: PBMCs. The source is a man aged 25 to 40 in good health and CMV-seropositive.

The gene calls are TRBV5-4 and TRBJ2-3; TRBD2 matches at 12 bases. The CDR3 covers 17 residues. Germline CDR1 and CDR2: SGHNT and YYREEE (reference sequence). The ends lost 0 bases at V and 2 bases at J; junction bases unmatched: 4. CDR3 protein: CASSLGTSGTTTDTQYF. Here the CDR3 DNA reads TGTGCCAGCAGCTTGGGGACTAGCGGGACAACCACAGATACGCAGTATTTT.

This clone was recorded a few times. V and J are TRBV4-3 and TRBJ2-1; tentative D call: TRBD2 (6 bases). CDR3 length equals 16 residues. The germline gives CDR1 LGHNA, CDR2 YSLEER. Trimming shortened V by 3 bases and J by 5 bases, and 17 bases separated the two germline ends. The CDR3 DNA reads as TGCGCCAGCAGCCACCGGAGGGCAGGGCTCAACAATGAGCAGTTCTTC. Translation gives CASSHRRAGLNNEQFF.

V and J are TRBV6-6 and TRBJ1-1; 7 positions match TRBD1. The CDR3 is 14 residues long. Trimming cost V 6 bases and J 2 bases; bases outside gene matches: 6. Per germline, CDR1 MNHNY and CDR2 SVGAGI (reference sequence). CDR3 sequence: CASSRDRSNTEAFF. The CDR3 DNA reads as TGTGCCAGCAGCAGGGACAGATCAAACACTGAAGCTTTCTTT.

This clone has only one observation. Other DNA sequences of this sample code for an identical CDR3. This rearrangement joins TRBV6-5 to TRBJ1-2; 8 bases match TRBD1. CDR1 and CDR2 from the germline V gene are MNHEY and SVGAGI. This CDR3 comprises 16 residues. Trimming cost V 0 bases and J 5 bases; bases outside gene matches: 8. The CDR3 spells CASSYSGQGAGYGYTF. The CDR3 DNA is TGTGCCAGCAGTTACTCCGGACAGGGAGCTGGTTATGGCTACACCTTC.

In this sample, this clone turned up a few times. CDR3 protein: CASSLVLNTGELFF. In DNA form, the CDR3 reads TGTGCCAGCAGCTTAGTTCTCAACACCGGGGAGCTGTTTTTT. V is TRBV7-9 and J is TRBJ2-2; D is uncertain. The ends were cut back, 1 base at V and 2 bases at J, with 5 bases in the middle. Germline CDR1 SEHNR, CDR2 FQNEAQ (reference sequence). CDR3 size: 14 residues.

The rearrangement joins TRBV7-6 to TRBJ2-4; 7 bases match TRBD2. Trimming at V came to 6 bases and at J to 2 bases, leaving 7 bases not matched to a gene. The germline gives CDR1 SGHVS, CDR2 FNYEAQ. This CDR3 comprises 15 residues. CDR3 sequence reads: CASSALGGTKNIQYF. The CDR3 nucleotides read TGTGCCAGCAGTGCGTTGGGAGGGACCAAAAACATTCAGTACTTC.

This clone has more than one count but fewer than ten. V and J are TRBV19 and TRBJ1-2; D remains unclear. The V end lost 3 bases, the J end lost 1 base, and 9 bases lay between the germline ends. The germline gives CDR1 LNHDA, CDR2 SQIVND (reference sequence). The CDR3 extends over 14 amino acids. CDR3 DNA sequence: TGTGCCAGTAGTATTTCGCGGCGTAACTATGGCTACACCTTC. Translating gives CASSISRRNYGYTF.

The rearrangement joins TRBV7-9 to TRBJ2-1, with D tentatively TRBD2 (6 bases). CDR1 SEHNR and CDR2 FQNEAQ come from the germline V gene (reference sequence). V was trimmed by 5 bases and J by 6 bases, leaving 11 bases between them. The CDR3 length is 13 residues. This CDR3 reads CASSAGPSNEQFF. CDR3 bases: TGTGCCAGCAGCGCGGGACCTTCCAATGAGCAGTTCTTC.

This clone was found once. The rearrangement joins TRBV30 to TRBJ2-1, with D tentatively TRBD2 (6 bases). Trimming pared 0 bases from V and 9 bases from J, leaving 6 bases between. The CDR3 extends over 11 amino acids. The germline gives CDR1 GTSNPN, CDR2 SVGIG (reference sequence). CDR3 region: CAWSVLAEQFF. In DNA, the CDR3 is TGTGCCTGGAGTGTACTAGCTGAGCAGTTCTTC.

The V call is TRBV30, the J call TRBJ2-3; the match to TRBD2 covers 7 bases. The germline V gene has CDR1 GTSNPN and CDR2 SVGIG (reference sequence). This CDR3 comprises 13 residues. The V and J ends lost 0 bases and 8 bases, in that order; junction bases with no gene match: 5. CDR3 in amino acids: CAWSVLVAGTQYF. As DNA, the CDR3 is TGTGCCTGGAGTGTACTCGTAGCGGGTACGCAGTATTTT. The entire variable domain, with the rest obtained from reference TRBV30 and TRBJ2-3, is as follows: SQTIHQWPATLVQPVGSPLSLECTVEGTSNPNLYWYRQAAGRGLQLLFYSVGIGQISSEVPQNLSASRPQDRQFILSSKKLLLSDSGFYLCAWSVLVAGTQYFGPGTRLTVL.

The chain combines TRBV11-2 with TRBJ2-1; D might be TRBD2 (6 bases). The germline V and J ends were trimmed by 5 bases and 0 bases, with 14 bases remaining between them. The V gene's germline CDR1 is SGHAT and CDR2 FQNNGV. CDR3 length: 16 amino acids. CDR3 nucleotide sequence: TGTGCCAGCAGCCAACGCGGGGACTCCTCCTACAATGAGCAGTTCTTC. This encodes CASSQRGDSSYNEQFF.

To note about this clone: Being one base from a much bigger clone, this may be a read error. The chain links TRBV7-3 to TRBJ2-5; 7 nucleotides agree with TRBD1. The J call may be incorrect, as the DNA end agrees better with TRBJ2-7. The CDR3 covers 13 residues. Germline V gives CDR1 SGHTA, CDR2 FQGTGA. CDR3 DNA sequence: TGTGCCAGCAGCTCAGCAGGGGGCTACGAGCAGTACTTC. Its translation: CASSSAGGYEQYF.

In nucleotides, the CDR3 is TGTGCCAGCAGGATTACCGACAGGGGCCAAGAGACCCAGTACTTC. It is translated as CASRITDRGQETQYF. The chain recombines TRBV6-1 with TRBJ2-5; TRBD1 aligns across 8 bases. J lost 1 base, V lost 6 bases, and 7 bases had no gene match. The CDR3 sequence is 15 residues long. The germline CDR1 and CDR2 sequences are MNHNS and SASEGT.

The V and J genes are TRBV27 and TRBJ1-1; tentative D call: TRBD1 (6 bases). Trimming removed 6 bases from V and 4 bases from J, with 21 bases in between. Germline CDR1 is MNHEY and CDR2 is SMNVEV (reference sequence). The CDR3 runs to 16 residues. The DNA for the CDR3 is TGTGCCAGCAGCCCTGTACAGGGAAAGAAATTCACTGAAGCTTTCTTT. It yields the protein CASSPVQGKKFTEAFF.

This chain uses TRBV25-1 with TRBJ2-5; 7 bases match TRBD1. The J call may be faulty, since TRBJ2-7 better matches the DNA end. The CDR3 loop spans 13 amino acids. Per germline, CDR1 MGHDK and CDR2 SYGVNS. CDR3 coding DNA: TGTGCCAGCAGTCCGGGACAGCCCTACGAGCAGTACTTC. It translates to CASSPGQPYEQYF.

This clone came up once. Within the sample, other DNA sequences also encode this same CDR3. CDR3: CASSELSYEQYF. The CDR3 coding sequence is TGTGCCAGCAGTGAACTCTCCTACGAGCAGTACTTC. The chain links TRBV6-1 to TRBJ2-7, with unresolved D. CDR3 length: 12 amino acids. V was clipped by 2 bases and J by 0 bases, with 2 bases between them. Looked up from germline, CDR1 is MNHNS and CDR2 is SASEGT.